The rows below give T cell receptor beta chains drawn from one sample of a study of STAT5B mutations in CD4+ large granular lymphocyte leukemia. Clones were sequenced by immunoSEQ multiplex PCR, and TCRdb holds only the in-frame ones, with some missing. The profile shows about 25,000 clones, around two thirds of them singletons. Sequenced input: CD4+ T cells from blood buffy coats. The receptors come from a human donor in good health. Both conserved end residues are part of each CDR3. D genes are given only for firm matches. Clone size is given for some rows only: seen once, a few or many times, or a class if the clone is expanded.

d_call | clone_size | j_call | v_call | cdr3_aa | cdr3_nt
- | few | TRBJ2-7 | TRBV7-7 | CASSPTPGTTYEQYF | TGTGCCAGCAGCCCAACCCCCGGGACCACCTACGAGCAGTACTTC
- | - | TRBJ2-7 | TRBV9 | CASSVGGSSYEQYF | TGTGCCAGCAGCGTAGGCGGGTCCTCCTACGAGCAGTACTTC
- | - | TRBJ2-6 | TRBV28 | CASRYSSGANVLTF | TGTGCCAGCAGGTACAGCTCTGGGGCCAACGTCCTGACTTTC
- | - | TRBJ2-5 | TRBV20-1 | CSARQETQYF | TGCAGTGCTCGCCAAGAGACCCAGTACTTC
- | once | TRBJ2-5 | TRBV21-1 | CASRDETQYF | TGTGCCAGTAGAGATGAGACCCAGTACTTC
- | - | TRBJ2-2 | TRBV15 | CATSREGYTPTNTGELFF | TGTGCCACCAGCAGAGAAGGCTACACCCCTACCAACACCGGGGAGCTGTTTTTT
- | - | TRBJ2-5 | TRBV30 | CAWSVGGTQYF | TGTGCCTGGAGTGTGGGAGGGACCCAGTACTTC
TRBD1 | - | TRBJ2-5 | TRBV7-2 | CASLRDRVGETQYF | TGTGCCAGCCTTCGGGACAGGGTAGGGGAGACCCAGTACTTC
TRBD1 | few | TRBJ1-3 | TRBV2 | CASREQGNSGNTIYF | TGTGCCAGCAGAGAACAGGGGAACTCTGGAAACACCATATATTTT
- | - | TRBJ1-3 | TRBV30 | CAWSVGARVGNTIYF | TGTGCCTGGAGTGTGGGGGCCAGGGTCGGAAACACCATATATTTT
TRBD2 | - | TRBJ2-1 | TRBV5-1 | CASSETSGPTYNEQFF | TGCGCCAGCAGCGAAACTAGCGGGCCAACTTACAATGAGCAGTTCTTC
TRBD1 | - | TRBJ2-1 | TRBV5-1 | CASSRGPRDRGSNEQFF | TGCGCCAGCAGCCGCGGGCCCCGGGACAGGGGGTCCAATGAGCAGTTCTTC
- | - | TRBJ2-7 | TRBV28 | CASSFRWRSSYEQYF | TGTGCCAGCAGTTTTCGGTGGAGGAGCTCCTACGAGCAGTACTTC
- | - | TRBJ1-2 | TRBV5-1 | CASSLGTTNYGYTF | TGCGCCAGCAGCTTGGGCACCACTAACTATGGCTACACCTTC
- | - | TRBJ2-1 | TRBV6-5 | CASSARDLHNEQFF | TGTGCCAGCAGTGCCCGGGACCTGCACAATGAGCAGTTCTTC
TRBD2 | few | TRBJ2-7 | TRBV2 | CASHSGRPYYEQYF | TGTGCCAGCCATAGCGGGAGACCCTACTACGAGCAGTACTTC
TRBD1 | - | TRBJ2-1 | TRBV7-3 | CASSPPDRVNEQFF | TGTGCCAGCAGCCCACCGGACAGGGTCAATGAGCAGTTCTTC
- | - | TRBJ2-2 | TRBV10-1 | CASSETGQNTGELFF | TGCGCCAGCAGTGAGACAGGGCAGAACACCGGGGAGCTGTTTTTT
- | - | TRBJ2-6 | TRBV30 | CACPEGPNSGANVLTF | TGTGCCTGCCCGGAAGGGCCGAACTCTGGGGCCAACGTCCTGACTTTC
- | few | TRBJ2-7 | TRBV14 | CASSQQGLGYEQYF | TGTGCCAGCAGCCAACAGGGATTAGGCTACGAGCAGTACTTC
- | - | TRBJ2-3 | TRBV28 | CASRGSQGSKSDTQYF | TGTGCCAGCAGGGGATCCCAGGGTTCGAAATCAGATACGCAGTATTTT
TRBD1 | - | TRBJ2-1 | TRBV5-8 | CASSYLVQGSGEQFF | TGTGCCAGCAGTTATCTGGTACAGGGGAGTGGTGAGCAGTTCTTC
- | - | TRBJ1-5 | TRBV4-1 | CASSHSGTDSNQPQHF | TGCGCCAGCAGCCACTCGGGGACGGATAGCAATCAGCCCCAGCATTTT
- | - | TRBJ1-1 | TRBV7-8 | CASSLQSNTEAFF | TGTGCCAGCAGCCTCCAGTCGAACACTGAAGCTTTCTTT
TRBD2 | few | TRBJ2-5 | TRBV7-8 | CASSRTVAGAETQYF | TGTGCCAGCAGCCGGACGGTAGCGGGAGCAGAGACCCAGTACTTC
- | - | TRBJ2-1 | TRBV4-1 | CASSQDVAISNEQFF | TGCGCCAGCAGCCAAGATGTGGCTATTTCCAATGAGCAGTTCTTC
- | - | TRBJ1-5 | TRBV5-4 | CASSRWGKGQPQHF | TGTGCCAGCAGCCGGTGGGGGAAAGGACAGCCCCAGCATTTT
- | - | TRBJ1-6 | TRBV2 | CASRAVGGEIINSPLHF | TGTGCCAGCAGGGCGGTTGGCGGTGAGATTATTAATTCACCCCTCCACTTT
- | - | TRBJ2-6 | TRBV10-3 | CAISVGGPSSGANVLTF | TGTGCCATCAGTGTTGGGGGTCCAAGCTCTGGGGCCAACGTCCTGACTTTC
- | - | TRBJ2-4 | TRBV7-6 | CASSLGRAKNIQYF | TGTGCCAGCAGCCTGGGACGGGCCAAAAACATTCAGTACTTC
TRBD1 | - | TRBJ1-5 | TRBV6-1 | CASWTGESNQPQHF | TGTGCCAGTTGGACAGGGGAAAGCAATCAGCCCCAGCATTTT
TRBD2 | - | TRBJ2-1 | TRBV28 | CASSTPLAGVNNEQFF | TGTGCCAGCAGTACCCCACTAGCGGGAGTTAACAATGAGCAGTTCTTC
- | - | TRBJ1-1 | TRBV7-8 | CASSLAGNTEAFF | TGTGCCAGCAGCTTAGCGGGGAACACTGAAGCTTTCTTT
- | - | TRBJ2-4 | TRBV21-1 | CASSKVGGRLSMAKNIQYF | TGTGCCAGCAGCAAAGTAGGCGGGAGGCTGTCGATGGCCAAAAACATTCAGTACTTC
- | - | TRBJ1-1 | TRBV19 | CASSIVPEGVAFF | TGTGCCAGTAGTATAGTCCCGGAAGGAGTCGCTTTCTTT
- | - | TRBJ1-2 | TRBV29-1 | CSGGERRYGYTF | TGCAGCGGTGGGGAGCGCCGCTATGGCTACACCTTC
TRBD1 | - | TRBJ2-7 | TRBV6-1 | CASSDSGGSYEQYF | TGTGCCAGCAGTGACTCAGGGGGTTCCTACGAGCAGTACTTC
TRBD2 | - | TRBJ2-5 | TRBV5-1 | CASSLYGTSGSQETQYF | TGCGCCAGCAGTCTCTATGGGACTAGCGGGAGCCAAGAGACCCAGTACTTC
TRBD2 | - | TRBJ2-7 | TRBV28 | CASSLPLAGVEQYF | TGTGCCAGCAGTTTGCCTCTAGCGGGAGTGGAGCAGTACTTC
TRBD1 | - | TRBJ2-3 | TRBV7-2 | CASSFDRGGTDTQYF | TGTGCCAGCAGTTTCGACAGGGGCGGCACAGATACGCAGTATTTT
- | - | TRBJ1-4 | TRBV10-3 | CAISEARGNEKLFF | TGTGCCATCAGTGAGGCCCGCGGTAATGAAAAACTGTTTTTT
TRBD1 | - | TRBJ1-1 | TRBV5-1 | CASSVRGTGNTEAFF | TGCGCCAGCAGCGTACGTGGGACAGGGAACACTGAAGCTTTCTTT
TRBD1 | - | TRBJ2-5 | TRBV13 | CASSLEDRGGETQYF | TGTGCCAGCAGCCTAGAGGACAGGGGCGGGGAGACCCAGTACTTC
TRBD1 | - | TRBJ1-5 | TRBV5-5 | CASSMDRGFRPQHF | TGTGCCAGCAGCATGGACAGGGGCTTCCGGCCCCAGCATTTT
TRBD1 | - | TRBJ1-6 | TRBV6-1 | CASSEARTGVSPLHF | TGTGCCAGCAGTGAAGCGCGGACAGGGGTCTCACCCCTCCACTTT
TRBD2 | - | TRBJ2-3 | TRBV7-2 | CASSIQISAGGVDTQYF | TGTGCCAGCAGCATACAGATCTCGGCGGGGGGGGTAGATACGCAGTATTTT
- | - | TRBJ2-2 | TRBV7-2 | CASSLASPNTGELFF | TGTGCCAGCAGCTTAGCTAGTCCGAACACCGGGGAGCTGTTTTTT
- | - | TRBJ1-6 | TRBV4-3 | CASSHVTDYNSPLHF | TGCGCCAGCAGCCATGTCACGGATTATAATTCACCCCTCCACTTT
- | - | TRBJ2-3 | TRBV10-2 | CASREVGTDTQYF | TGCGCCAGCAGGGAGGTCGGGACAGATACGCAGTATTTT
TRBD1 | - | TRBJ1-4 | TRBV11-2 | CASSLGTGGYEKLFF | TGTGCCAGCAGCTTAGGGACAGGGGGATATGAAAAACTGTTTTTT
- | - | TRBJ2-3 | TRBV6-1 | CASSVTRAADTQYF | TGTGCCAGCAGTGTAACCAGGGCAGCAGATACGCAGTATTTT
- | - | TRBJ2-7 | TRBV28 | CASSPGHYEQYF | TGTGCCAGCAGTCCGGGCCACTACGAGCAGTACTTC
TRBD1 | - | TRBJ2-5 | TRBV5-4 | CASSTGQGIQETQYF | TGTGCCAGCAGCACGGGACAGGGAATCCAAGAGACCCAGTACTTC
TRBD1 | once | TRBJ2-7 | TRBV2 | CASRPATGVHIYEQYF | TGTGCCAGCAGGCCCGCTACAGGGGTCCATATCTACGAGCAGTACTTC
- | once | TRBJ1-2 | TRBV6-5 | CASSSPPFGYTF | TGTGCCAGCAGTTCCCCCCCCTTCGGCTACACCTTC